These 21 T cell receptor beta chains share one sample of origin, sequenced in a study of T-cell memory formation after mild COVID-19. TCRdb processed the 5' RACE reads anew with MiXCR; each CDR3 protein has one entry. Of 470,000 or so distinct CDR3 sequences listed, approximately 25% are singletons. The sample taken for sequencing was PBMCs or a T cell subset sorted from them (not recorded which). These receptors originate from an adult woman who had mild COVID-19 (a few samples of this study predate the infection). Cell type and time point are not known.

The genes are TRBV9 and TRBJ1-1; no reliable D call. The CDR3 totals 14 residues. Germline V gene sequence: CDR1 SGDLS, CDR2 YYNGEE. Trimming removed 0 bases from V and 1 base from J, with 7 bases in between. Here the CDR3 reads CASSVGRQNTEAFF. The CDR3 DNA reads as TGTGCCAGCAGCGTAGGACGGCAGAACACTGAAGCTTTCTTT.

A few counts support this clonotype. The CDR3 here is CASTGTSGRYEQYF. The CDR3 DNA reads TGTGCCAGCACCGGGACTAGCGGGCGCTACGAGCAGTACTTC. The chain couples TRBV7-9 to TRBJ2-7; 12 nucleotides match TRBD2. This CDR3 has 14 amino acids. Losses at the gene ends were 7 bases for V and 3 bases for J; bases not matched to a gene: 4. Germline CDR1 is SEHNR and CDR2 is FQNEAQ (reference sequence).

This clonotype was seen more than once but under ten times. The gene calls are TRBV29-1 and TRBJ2-1, with 8 bases aligning to TRBD2. The CDR3 spans 15 residues. Germline CDR1 SQVTM, CDR2 ANQGSEA. V was pared by 8 bases and J by 0 bases, with 9 bases of the junction left unmatched. CDR3 in DNA: TGCAGCACTGGGGGCGGGGGGAGCTCCTACAATGAGCAGTTCTTC. Translating gives CSTGGGGSSYNEQFF.

This sequence joins TRBV15 and TRBJ2-4, with D uncertain. The CDR3 totals 14 residues. Trimming shortened V by 6 bases and J by 0 bases, and 9 bases separated the two germline ends. Germline V gene data show CDR1 as LNHNV and CDR2 as YYDKDF (reference sequence). Here the CDR3 reads CATSPPLAKNIQYF. CDR3 coding DNA: TGTGCCACCAGTCCGCCCCTAGCCAAAAACATTCAGTACTTC.

In this sample, this clonotype turned up a few times. The rearrangement uses TRBV4-3 and TRBJ2-1; 14 nucleotides align to TRBD2. The CDR3 spans 18 residues. Germline CDR1 LGHNA, CDR2 YSLEER. With 0 bases clipped from V and 4 bases from J, the junction kept 5 bases outside the gene matches. DNA of the CDR3: TGCGCCAGCAGCCAAGAAGGGACTAGCGGGAGAAGTTACAATGAGCAGTTCTTC. It codes for CASSQEGTSGRSYNEQFF.

This clonotype turned up a few times. The chain combines TRBV15 with TRBJ2-1, with D unclear. The CDR3 loop spans 17 amino acids. Deletions cut 1 base from V and 5 bases from J, with 18 bases between. Germline V gene lookup returns CDR1 LNHNV and CDR2 YYDKDF (reference sequence). In DNA form, the CDR3 reads TGTGCCACCAGCAGAGGAGTGTTGGGGAAACGACACAATGAGCAGTTCTTC. This gives the protein CATSRGVLGKRHNEQFF.

The chain links TRBV4-2 to TRBJ1-1; D uncertain. Per germline, CDR1 LGHNA and CDR2 YNFKEQ. With 3 bases removed from V and 3 bases from J, the gap between germline ends came to 14 bases. The CDR3 loop spans 15 amino acids. The CDR3 bases are TGTGCCAGCAGCCATCTCTCCGGAGGTGACACTGAAGCTTTCTTT. Translation: CASSHLSGGDTEAFF.

The sample holds a few counts of this clonotype. J is TRBJ2-5 and V is TRBV29-1; no reliable D call. V was trimmed by 4 bases and J by 5 bases, leaving 5 bases between them. The CDR3 consists of 10 residues. CDR1 and CDR2 from the germline V gene are SQVTM and ANQGSEA. CDR3 residues: CSVVLETQYF. The CDR3 DNA reads as TGCAGCGTTGTATTGGAGACCCAGTACTTC. Complete variable domain (other parts from reference TRBV29-1 and TRBJ2-5): SAVISQKPSRDICQRGTSLTIQCQVDSQVTMMFWYRQQPGQSLTLIATANQGSEATYESGFVIDKFPISRPNLTFSTLTVSNMSPEDSSIYLCSVVLETQYFGPGTRLLVL.

The V and J genes are TRBV6-1 and TRBJ2-7; tentative D call: TRBD2 (6 bases). The germline V and J ends were trimmed by 3 bases and 3 bases, with 21 bases remaining between them. CDR3 length: 17 residues. Germline V gives CDR1 MNHNS, CDR2 SASEGT. The CDR3 nucleotides read TGTGCCAGCAGTGACCCCCCGCGGGGCGGGACCGGCTACGAGCAGTACTTC. Its translation: CASSDPPRGGTGYEQYF.

This clonotype was observed a few times. The chain recombines TRBV20-1 with TRBJ2-3; D is unclear. Between the trimmed V and J ends, which lost 5 bases and 2 bases, there was a span of 14 bases. This CDR3 has 14 amino acids. Per the germline V gene, CDR1 is DFQATT and CDR2 is SNEGSKA (reference sequence). CDR3 in DNA: TGCAGTGCTGTAGCCACCCAAGCCACAGATACGCAGTATTTT. This encodes CSAVATQATDTQYF.

The chain is built from TRBV5-6 and TRBJ2-3; no definite D call. The CDR3 sequence is 12 residues long. Per germline, CDR1 SGHDT and CDR2 YYEEEE. V shed 4 bases and J shed 2 bases, with 5 bases lying between them. The CDR3 protein is CASSSLTDTQYF. The CDR3 region has the DNA TGTGCCAGCAGCAGCCTCACAGATACGCAGTATTTT.

The rearrangement links TRBV18 to TRBJ1-2; no reliable D call. V was shortened by 5 bases and J by 7 bases, with 14 bases between the two germline ends. CDR3 length: 13 amino acids. Germline lookup yields CDR1 KGHSH and CDR2 LQKENI. DNA for the CDR3: TGTGCCAGCTCAGATTTGACGGGAGGTGGCTACACCTTC. It encodes CASSDLTGGGYTF.

The V gene is TRBV4-3, the J gene TRBJ2-7, with D possibly TRBD1 on 6 matching bases. V shed 1 base and J shed 2 bases, with 15 bases lying between them. The CDR3 length is 16 residues. Looked up from germline, CDR1 is LGHNA and CDR2 is YSLEER. In DNA, the CDR3 is TGCGCCAGCAGCCAAGGGGCGACAGGTGAGACCTACGAGCAGTACTTC. It specifies CASSQGATGETYEQYF.

Only a few counts were recorded for this clonotype. The J gene is TRBJ2-3, the V gene TRBV12-3 or TRBV12-4, with 14 bases aligning to TRBD2. The CDR3 has 19 amino acids. V was pared by 3 bases and J by 5 bases, with 13 bases of the junction left unmatched. The CDR3 nucleotides are TGTGCCAGCAGTTTCAGTCGACTAGCGGGGGGGATTGGAAAAGATACGCAGTATTTT. Translation: CASSFSRLAGGIGKDTQYF.

J is TRBJ1-1 and V is TRBV5-1; 12 bases map to TRBD1. Trimming took 0 bases from V and 2 from J; bases not matched to a gene: 5. CDR1 is SGHRS, CDR2 YFSETQ, per germline. CDR3 length: 17 residues. CDR3 DNA: TGCGCCAGCAGCTTGGTCGGGACAGGGGGCTCCAACACTGAAGCTTTCTTT. This encodes CASSLVGTGGSNTEAFF.

The chain recombines TRBV7-9 with TRBJ2-3; no clear D. There are 14 residues in the CDR3. Trimming stripped 0 bases from V and 8 bases from J, with 12 bases between. In germline, CDR1 is SEHNR, CDR2 FQNEAQ (reference sequence). The CDR3 loop reads CASSLARHAVTQYF. For the CDR3, the DNA is TGTGCCAGCAGCTTAGCCCGGCATGCAGTTACGCAGTATTTT.

This sequence joins TRBV11-2 and TRBJ2-7; 8 bases line up with TRBD1. This CDR3 has 15 amino acids. Germline loops: CDR1 SGHAT, CDR2 FQNNGV. The J segment lost 3 bases and the V segment lost 5 bases, leaving 9 bases of the junction unmatched. As DNA, the CDR3 is TGTGCCAGCAGCCCTGGACAGGGTATTGTCTACGAGCAGTACTTC. It encodes CASSPGQGIVYEQYF.

V and J are TRBV29-1 and TRBJ2-1; unclear D gene. Germline-derived CDR1 and CDR2 are SQVTM and ANQGSEA. The CDR3 has 15 amino acids. V dropped 1 base and J dropped 0 bases, with 10 bases sitting between them. CDR3 in amino acids: CSVEGTTSSYNEQFF. CDR3 DNA sequence: TGCAGCGTTGAAGGGACCACCAGCTCCTACAATGAGCAGTTCTTC.

This clonotype was observed a handful of times. The V and J genes are TRBV18 and TRBJ2-1, with D possibly matching TRBD2 (6 bases). Germline assignment: CDR1 KGHSH and CDR2 LQKENI. This CDR3 is built from 11 residues. V shed 5 bases and J shed 12 bases, with 11 bases lying between them. CDR3 protein: CASSGDLMQFF. The CDR3 DNA is TGTGCCAGCTCAGGGGACTTAATGCAGTTCTTC.

This clonotype was seen ten or more times. The genes are TRBV6-5 and TRBJ1-5; perhaps TRBD1 as D (5 bases). This CDR3 spans 12 amino acids. The V gene's germline CDR1 is MNHEY and CDR2 SVGAGI. V lost 8 bases to trimming and J lost 0 bases, with 5 bases between them. CDR3 bases: TGTGCCAGCCAGGGTAGCAATCAGCCCCAGCATTTT. Protein product: CASQGSNQPQHF.

The chain is built from TRBV24-1 and TRBJ2-6, with D uncertain. V gave up 2 bases and J gave up 2 bases, with 6 bases separating them. Germline V gene sequence: CDR1 KGHDR, CDR2 SFDVKD. There are 15 residues in the CDR3. CDR3 loop: CATSDSQPGANVLTF. CDR3 bases: TGTGCCACCAGTGATTCCCAACCTGGGGCCAACGTCCTGACTTTC.